This T cell receptor beta chain is from a study of T cell changes during pregnancy in multiple sclerosis. TCRdb's table, derived via immunoSEQ multiplex PCR, lists solely in-frame clones and lacks some. The data hold around 95,000 clones, with about 94% observed a single time. The CDR3 contains 15 residues. CDR1 and CDR2 (germline): SGHDT, YYEEEE. After removal of 2 bases from V and 4 bases from J, the junction contained 4 bases not matched to a gene. This chain uses TRBV5-6 with TRBJ2-1; 9 bases are shared with TRBD2. The sample was peripheral blood, taken after pregnancy. The sequence was obtained from a female donor in good health, enrolled as a control in a pregnancy study. CDR3 DNA: TGTGCCAGCAGCTTAGTTAGCGGGGGTTACAATGAGCAGTTCTTC. It encodes CASSLVSGGYNEQFF.